This TCR beta chain was retrieved from a study of graft-versus-host responses after intestinal transplantation. Study information: Each recipient received anti-thymocyte globulin induction, then tacrolimus and steroids for approximately 3 years. Whole-study results and caveats: The recipient marrow held GvH clones, and some of them showed up first in ileum or blood.

This CDR3 is built from 12 residues. V shed 0 bases and J shed 9 bases, with 8 bases lying between them. Germline V lookup: CDR1 GTSNPN, CDR2 SVGIG (reference sequence). TCRdb's copy holds only in-frame clones and misses some; the assay was immunoSEQ multiplex PCR. The table records about 120,000 clones, around nine tenths of them present only once. On this clone: What it recognizes is unknown.

This TCR was recovered from a human donor who was the organ donor for an intestinal transplant. The V call is TRBV30, the J call TRBJ1-4; D uncertain. The specimen comprised unstimulated CD4+ T cells sorted from spleen or lymph node cells, sampled before transplant. The CDR3 spells CAWSVIRQKLFF. CDR3 DNA sequence: TGTGCCTGGAGTGTTATTCGGCAAAAACTGTTTTTT.